By its share, the clone carrying this T cell receptor beta chain is medium-sized (0.01 to 0.1%). The sample's time point: sample taken at primary tumor resection. Whole RNA from tumor, nontumor lung or frozen PBMC was sequenced unsorted. Donors were under 90 untreated early-stage non-small cell lung cancer patients. This entry comes from a study of spatial heterogeneity in lung cancer. V lost 6 bases, J lost 5 bases, and 7 bases stayed unmatched. This CDR3 is built from 15 residues. The germline gives CDR1 DFQATT, CDR2 SNEGSKA (reference sequence). TCRdb used MiXCR to reprocess the 5' RACE reads, holding one entry per CDR3 protein. The data show 5,400 or so distinct CDR3 sequences, around 26% seen once.

J is TRBJ1-6 and V is TRBV20-1; 10 nucleotides agree with TRBD1. The TCR sequence derives from a male donor with early-stage non-small cell lung cancer. Sequences were derived from PBMCs, sampled at surgery. The CDR3 DNA is TGCAGTGCCGCCCAGGGACAGGGGCATAATTCACCCCTCCACTTT. Its protein is CSAAQGQGHNSPLHF.